The rows below give T cell receptor beta chains drawn from one sample of a study of blood T cell repertoires in COVID-19. The table came from immunoSEQ multiplex PCR; TCRdb's copy has only in-frame clones and leaves some out. Here the sample spans some 320,000 clones, more than 75% being singletons. The specimen sequenced was PBMCs or T cells enriched from blood (not recorded which). These receptors originate from a man between 60 and 75 years old who had recovered from COVID-19. CDR3s include the opening cysteine and the closing phenylalanine or tryptophan. Fields, in order: D gene, clone size, V gene, J gene, CDR3 protein, CDR3 DNA. D genes are given only for firm matches. Part of the rows lack a size; the others show once, few, many or a class for expanded clones.

D: TRBD2
size: few
V: TRBV4-1
J: TRBJ2-5
CDR3: CASSRGLAGAQQETQYF
DNA: TGCGCCAGCAGCCGGGGACTAGCGGGAGCCCAGCAGGAGACCCAGTACTTC

D: TRBD1
size: NA
V: TRBV20-1
J: TRBJ1-4
CDR3: CSASGIQGAGNEKLFF
DNA: TGCAGTGCTAGTGGGATTCAGGGGGCGGGTAATGAAAAACTGTTTTTT

D: NA
size: NA
V: TRBV7-9
J: TRBJ2-5
CDR3: CASSLGPGVETQYF
DNA: TGTGCCAGCAGTTTGGGTCCGGGAGTGGAGACCCAGTACTTC

D: NA
size: NA
V: TRBV29-1
J: TRBJ1-2
CDR3: CSTRGGAGYTF
DNA: TGCAGCACCCGAGGGGGGGCTGGCTACACCTTC

D: TRBD2
size: NA
V: TRBV7-6
J: TRBJ2-3
CDR3: CASSSRLAGEVPDTQYF
DNA: TGTGCCAGCAGCTCCAGACTAGCGGGAGAGGTACCAGATACGCAGTATTTT

D: NA
size: NA
V: TRBV5-1
J: TRBJ1-1
CDR3: CASSLVRPGDTEAFF
DNA: TGCGCCAGCAGCTTGGTTCGGCCAGGGGACACTGAAGCTTTCTTT

D: TRBD1
size: NA
V: TRBV7-3
J: TRBJ1-4
CDR3: CASRSHRGSIGANEKLFF
DNA: TGTGCCAGCAGGTCTCACAGGGGTTCAATAGGTGCTAATGAAAAACTGTTTTTT

D: TRBD2
size: NA
V: TRBV5-1
J: TRBJ2-7
CDR3: CASSSLAGFGYEQYF
DNA: TGCGCCAGCAGCTCACTAGCGGGTTTCGGGTACGAGCAGTACTTC

D: NA
size: NA
V: TRBV7-9
J: TRBJ1-5
CDR3: CASSSSRAGGNQPQHF
DNA: TGTGCCAGCAGCTCATCCAGGGCTGGTGGCAATCAGCCCCAGCATTTT

D: TRBD1
size: once
V: TRBV7-2
J: TRBJ1-1
CDR3: CASSLGDRELTEAFF
DNA: TGTGCCAGCAGCCTAGGGGACAGGGAGCTCACTGAAGCTTTCTTT

D: TRBD1
size: NA
V: TRBV18
J: TRBJ1-1
CDR3: CASSPDRASAFF
DNA: TGTGCCAGCTCACCCGACAGGGCTTCAGCTTTCTTT

D: TRBD1
size: NA
V: TRBV7-9
J: TRBJ2-1
CDR3: CASSSTGTGEGEQFF
DNA: TGTGCCAGCAGCTCAACCGGGACAGGGGAAGGCGAGCAGTTCTTC

D: TRBD1
size: NA
V: TRBV5-4
J: TRBJ2-7
CDR3: CASSPSPGQGTYEQYF
DNA: TGTGCCAGCAGCCCTTCACCGGGACAGGGGACGTACGAGCAGTACTTC

D: NA
size: NA
V: TRBV15
J: TRBJ2-1
CDR3: CATSRVRGASSYNEQFF
DNA: TGTGCCACCAGCAGAGTCAGGGGCGCGAGCTCCTACAATGAGCAGTTCTTC

D: NA
size: NA
V: TRBV6-5
J: TRBJ1-4
CDR3: CASTRVNGEKLFF
DNA: TGTGCCAGCACCCGGGTTAATGGTGAAAAACTGTTTTTT

D: NA
size: NA
V: TRBV27
J: TRBJ1-4
CDR3: CASSITYRTGEKLFF
DNA: TGTGCCAGCAGTATCACATACAGGACGGGTGAAAAACTGTTTTTT

D: NA
size: NA
V: TRBV7-3
J: TRBJ2-2
CDR3: CASSDQTRTGELFF
DNA: TGTGCCAGCAGCGACCAAACTAGGACCGGGGAGCTGTTTTTT

D: TRBD1
size: few
V: TRBV19
J: TRBJ2-7
CDR3: CASSFQGAHEQYF
DNA: TGTGCCAGTAGTTTCCAGGGGGCCCACGAGCAGTACTTC

D: NA
size: NA
V: TRBV7-9
J: TRBJ1-1
CDR3: CASSSKKDSWNTEAFF
DNA: TGTGCCAGCAGCTCAAAAAAGGACAGCTGGAACACTGAAGCTTTCTTT

D: TRBD1
size: NA
V: TRBV5-4
J: TRBJ1-2
CDR3: CASSSPAGQGRDYGYTF
DNA: TGTGCCAGCAGCTCCCCGGCCGGACAGGGGAGGGACTATGGCTACACCTTC

D: TRBD2
size: NA
V: TRBV9
J: TRBJ2-1
CDR3: CASSAWTSGDNEQFF
DNA: TGTGCCAGCAGCGCCTGGACTAGCGGGGACAATGAGCAGTTCTTC

D: TRBD2
size: NA
V: TRBV18
J: TRBJ2-3
CDR3: CASSPASGTPNTQYF
DNA: TGTGCCAGCTCACCGGCTAGCGGGACCCCAAATACGCAGTATTTT

D: NA
size: NA
V: TRBV5-1
J: TRBJ1-2
CDR3: CASSAGRVEGYTF
DNA: TGCGCCAGCAGCGCAGGCAGGGTGGAGGGCTACACCTTC

D: NA
size: NA
V: TRBV27
J: TRBJ2-1
CDR3: CATNRLGPRGSDEQFF
DNA: TGTGCCACCAATCGACTGGGCCCGAGAGGGAGCGATGAGCAGTTCTTC

D: NA
size: NA
V: TRBV6-2/TRBV6-3
J: TRBJ1-2
CDR3: CASSYPRRGDYGYTF
DNA: TGTGCCAGCAGTTACCCAAGGAGGGGCGACTATGGCTACACCTTC

D: TRBD1
size: NA
V: TRBV24-1
J: TRBJ2-1
CDR3: CATSDHLPGQGSSYNEQFF
DNA: TGTGCCACCAGTGATCACCTACCCGGACAGGGGAGTTCCTACAATGAGCAGTTCTTC

D: TRBD1
size: NA
V: TRBV6-5
J: TRBJ2-5
CDR3: CASSYSAGGETQYF
DNA: TGTGCCAGCAGTTACTCGGCAGGGGGCGAGACCCAGTACTTC

D: NA
size: NA
V: TRBV6-5
J: TRBJ2-3
CDR3: CASSFQVQDTQYF
DNA: TGTGCCAGCAGTTTCCAGGTCCAAGATACGCAGTATTTT

D: TRBD1
size: NA
V: TRBV12-3/TRBV12-4
J: TRBJ1-1
CDR3: CASRGQDRTEAFF
DNA: TGTGCCAGCAGGGGACAGGATCGGACTGAAGCTTTCTTT

D: TRBD1
size: few
V: TRBV6-5
J: TRBJ2-7
CDR3: CASRRSGQGLYEQYF
DNA: TGTGCCAGCAGGCGTTCGGGACAGGGTTTGTACGAGCAGTACTTC

D: TRBD2
size: NA
V: TRBV5-4
J: TRBJ2-7
CDR3: CASSLTGGYEQYF
DNA: TGTGCCAGCAGCCTTACGGGGGGTTACGAGCAGTACTTC

D: TRBD1
size: NA
V: TRBV30
J: TRBJ1-1
CDR3: CAWSVWAGGHTEAFF
DNA: TGTGCCTGGAGTGTTTGGGCAGGGGGACACACTGAAGCTTTCTTT

D: TRBD2
size: NA
V: TRBV9
J: TRBJ2-5
CDR3: CATLAGEEGGRETQYF
DNA: TGTGCCACCCTAGCGGGAGAGGAAGGGGGTCGAGAGACCCAGTACTTC

D: TRBD1
size: NA
V: TRBV25-1
J: TRBJ1-1
CDR3: CASSETGRNTEAFF
DNA: TGTGCCAGCAGTGAGACAGGGAGGAACACTGAAGCTTTCTTT

D: TRBD1
size: NA
V: TRBV29-1
J: TRBJ1-3
CDR3: CSVELTTGSGNTIYF
DNA: TGCAGCGTTGAACTCACGACAGGGAGTGGAAACACCATATATTTT